A selection of T cell receptor beta chains follows, all from one sample in a study of T cell responses to AZD1222 COVID-19 vaccine. The data were produced by immunoSEQ multiplex PCR, yet TCRdb's version contains in-frame clones alone and is incomplete. In the table there are about 97,000 clones, around 86% of which are singletons. This specimen consisted of peripheral blood, obtained on day 0 of AZD1222 vaccination. The receptors shown here come from an adult in good health. The CDR3 runs from the conserved cysteine through the conserved F or W. A D gene is named only where the DNA matches it firmly. Expanded clones get a size class; other rows say once, few or many, or leave the size out.

V	size	J	length	D	CDR3	DNA
TRBV7-3	NA	TRBJ2-3	13	TRBD2	CASSGGRIDTQYF	TGTGCCAGTAGCGGGGGGCGGATAGATACGCAGTATTTT
TRBV9	NA	TRBJ1-6	15	NA	CASSTQGSHNSPLHF	TGTGCCAGCAGCACACAGGGTTCCCATAATTCACCCCTCCACTTT
TRBV2	few	TRBJ1-5	14	NA	CASSGDRPNQPQHF	TGTGCCAGCAGTGGTGACCGACCAAATCAGCCCCAGCATTTT
TRBV18	NA	TRBJ2-3	14	TRBD1	CASSGTVSTDTQYF	TGTGCCAGCTCCGGGACAGTTAGCACAGATACGCAGTATTTT
TRBV18	NA	TRBJ1-2	14	TRBD1	CASSPSTGAYGYTF	TGTGCCAGCTCGCCCTCTACAGGGGCCTATGGCTACACCTTC
TRBV6-5	NA	TRBJ1-2	13	NA	CASVAWRSYGYTF	TGTGCCAGCGTAGCCTGGAGGAGCTATGGCTACACCTTC
TRBV24-1	NA	TRBJ2-1	17	NA	CATSDRSGTRSYNEQFF	TGTGCCACCAGTGACCGTAGCGGAACGCGCTCCTACAATGAGCAGTTCTTC
TRBV28	NA	TRBJ2-7	13	NA	CASNPRGTYEQYF	TGTGCCAGCAACCCCCGGGGCACCTACGAGCAGTACTTC
TRBV7-8	NA	TRBJ1-5	21	TRBD1	CASSLGGFGTGAPYSNQPQHF	TGTGCCAGCAGCTTAGGCGGGTTCGGGACAGGGGCCCCTTATAGCAATCAGCCCCAGCATTTT
TRBV25-1	NA	TRBJ1-6	12	NA	CASRQGFAPLHF	TGTGCCAGCAGACAGGGTTTTGCACCCCTCCACTTT
TRBV5-1	NA	TRBJ1-1	18	TRBD1	CASSLGVPGQGMNTEAFF	TGCGCCAGCAGCTTGGGGGTCCCGGGACAGGGAATGAACACTGAAGCTTTCTTT
TRBV10-3	NA	TRBJ1-2	14	NA	CAISDTTRGYGYTF	TGTGCCATCAGTGACACCACTAGGGGCTATGGCTACACCTTC
TRBV6-6	NA	TRBJ1-6	16	TRBD1	CASSSHRDRVNSPLHF	TGTGCCAGCAGTAGCCATCGCGACAGGGTAAACTCACCCCTCCACTTT